What follows is one T cell receptor (beta chain) and its context. The antigen is undetermined. The data originate from a study of cytomegalovirus exposure and HLA in healthy donors. With 60 Vbeta and 13 Jbeta primers, the PCR was carried out. Sequencing used immunoSEQ multiplex PCR; TCRdb keeps in-frame clones, though not all of them. This sample has 90,000 or so clones; approximately 64% occur once, and the top ten carry about 5.4%. The study, taken as a whole, reports: In a later analysis, TCR association rates varied by HLA locus: DRB1 most, HLA-C fewest. Later on, an analysis found that several of the most significant clusters appeared to be linked to common viral pathogens, which included parvovirus B19. Because they were indistinguishable, some V segments, including TRBV6-2 and TRBV6-3, were excluded.

CDR3 size: 12 residues. Trimming pared 5 bases from V and 8 bases from J, leaving 9 bases between. The V gene's germline CDR1 is LNHDA and CDR2 SQIVND (reference sequence). These donors counted as nominally healthy when sampled, but unrecorded immune exposures were likely. Specimen: PBMCs. The J gene is TRBJ1-4, the V gene TRBV19, with D uncertain. This clonotype originated in a boy younger than 18 in good health and CMV-seropositive. CDR3 amino acids: CASSLKREKLFF. CDR3 sequence (DNA): TGTGCCAGTAGTTTAAAGCGGGAAAAACTGTTTTTT.